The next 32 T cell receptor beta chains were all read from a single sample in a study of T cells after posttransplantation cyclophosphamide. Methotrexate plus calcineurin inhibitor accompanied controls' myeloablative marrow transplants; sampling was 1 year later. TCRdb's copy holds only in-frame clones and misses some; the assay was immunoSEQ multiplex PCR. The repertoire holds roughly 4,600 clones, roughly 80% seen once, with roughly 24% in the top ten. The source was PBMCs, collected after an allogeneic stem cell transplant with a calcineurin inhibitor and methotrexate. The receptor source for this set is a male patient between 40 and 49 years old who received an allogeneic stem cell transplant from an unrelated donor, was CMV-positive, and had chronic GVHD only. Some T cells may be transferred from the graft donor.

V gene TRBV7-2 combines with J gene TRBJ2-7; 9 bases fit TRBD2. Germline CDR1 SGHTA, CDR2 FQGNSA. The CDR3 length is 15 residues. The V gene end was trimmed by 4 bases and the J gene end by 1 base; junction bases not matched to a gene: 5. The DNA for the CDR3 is TGTGCCAGCAGCTCCTCCCTAGCGGGATCCTACGAGCAGTACTTC. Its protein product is CASSSSLAGSYEQYF.

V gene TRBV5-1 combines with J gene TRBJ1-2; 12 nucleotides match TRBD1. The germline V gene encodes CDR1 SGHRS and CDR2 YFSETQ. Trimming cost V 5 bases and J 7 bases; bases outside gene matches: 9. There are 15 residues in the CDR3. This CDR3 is CASSRTGTGGGGYTF. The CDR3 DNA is TGCGCCAGCAGTCGGACCGGGACAGGGGGCGGTGGCTACACCTTC.

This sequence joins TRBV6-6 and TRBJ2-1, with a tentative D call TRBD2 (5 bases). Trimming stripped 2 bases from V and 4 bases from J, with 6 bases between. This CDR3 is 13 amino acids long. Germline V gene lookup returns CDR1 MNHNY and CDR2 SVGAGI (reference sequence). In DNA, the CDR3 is TGTGCCAGCAGTTACACTAGGTACAATGAGCAGTTCTTC. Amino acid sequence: CASSYTRYNEQFF.

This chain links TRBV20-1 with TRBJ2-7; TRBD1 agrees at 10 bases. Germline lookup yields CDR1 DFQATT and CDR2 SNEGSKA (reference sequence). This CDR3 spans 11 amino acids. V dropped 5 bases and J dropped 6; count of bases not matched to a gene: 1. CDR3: CSADRGREQYF. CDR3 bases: TGCAGTGCTGACAGGGGGCGCGAGCAGTACTTC.

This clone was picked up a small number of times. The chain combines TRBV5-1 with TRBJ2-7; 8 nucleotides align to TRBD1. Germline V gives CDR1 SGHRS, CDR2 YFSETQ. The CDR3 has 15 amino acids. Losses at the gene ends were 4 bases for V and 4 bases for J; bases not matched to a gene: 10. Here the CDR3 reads CASSHRQGTRYEQYF. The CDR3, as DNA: TGCGCCAGCAGCCATAGACAGGGGACGAGGTACGAGCAGTACTTC.

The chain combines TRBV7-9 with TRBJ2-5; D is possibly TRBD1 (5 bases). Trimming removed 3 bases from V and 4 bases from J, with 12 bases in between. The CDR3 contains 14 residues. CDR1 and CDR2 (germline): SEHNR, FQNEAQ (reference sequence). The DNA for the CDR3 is TGTGCCAGCAGCTTGGGGCCGTACCGAGAGACCCAGTACTTC. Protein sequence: CASSLGPYRETQYF.

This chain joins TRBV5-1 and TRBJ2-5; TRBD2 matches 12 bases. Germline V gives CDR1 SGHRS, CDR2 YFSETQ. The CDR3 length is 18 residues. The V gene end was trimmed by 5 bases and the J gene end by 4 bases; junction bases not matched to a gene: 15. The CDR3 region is CASSSGLAGGPWRETQYF. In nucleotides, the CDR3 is TGCGCCAGCAGTTCGGGGCTAGCGGGGGGGCCGTGGAGAGAGACCCAGTACTTC. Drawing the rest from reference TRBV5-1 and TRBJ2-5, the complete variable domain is KAGVTQTPRYLIKTRGQQVTLSCSPISGHRSVSWYQQTPGQGLQFLFEYFSETQRNKGNFPGRFSGRQFSNSRSEMNVSTLELGDSALYLCASSSGLAGGPWRETQYFGPGTRLLVL.

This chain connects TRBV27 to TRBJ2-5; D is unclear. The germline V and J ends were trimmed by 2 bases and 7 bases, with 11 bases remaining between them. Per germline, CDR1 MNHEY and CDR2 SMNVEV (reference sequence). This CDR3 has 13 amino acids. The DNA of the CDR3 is TGTGCCAGCAGTTTAGGAAAAACGGGGACCCAGTACTTC. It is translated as CASSLGKTGTQYF.

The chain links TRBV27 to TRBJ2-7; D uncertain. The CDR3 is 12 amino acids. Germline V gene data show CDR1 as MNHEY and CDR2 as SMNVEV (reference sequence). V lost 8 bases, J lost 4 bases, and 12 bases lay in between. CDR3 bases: TGTGCCAGCTCCCCTACGGGTTACGAGCAGTACTTC. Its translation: CASSPTGYEQYF.

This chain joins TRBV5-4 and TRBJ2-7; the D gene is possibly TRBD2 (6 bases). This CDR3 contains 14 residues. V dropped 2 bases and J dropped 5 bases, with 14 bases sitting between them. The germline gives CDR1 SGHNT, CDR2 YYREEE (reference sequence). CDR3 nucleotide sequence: TGTGCCAGCAGCTTAGCCGGGAGTACAAACGAGCAGTACTTC. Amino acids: CASSLAGSTNEQYF.

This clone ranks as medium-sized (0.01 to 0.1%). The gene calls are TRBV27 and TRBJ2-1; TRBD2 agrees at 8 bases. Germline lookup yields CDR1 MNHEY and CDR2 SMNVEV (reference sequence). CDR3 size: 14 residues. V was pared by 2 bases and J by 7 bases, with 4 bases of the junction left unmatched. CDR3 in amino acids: CASSLGPSGNEQFF. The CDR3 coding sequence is TGTGCCAGCAGTTTAGGACCTAGCGGGAATGAGCAGTTCTTC.

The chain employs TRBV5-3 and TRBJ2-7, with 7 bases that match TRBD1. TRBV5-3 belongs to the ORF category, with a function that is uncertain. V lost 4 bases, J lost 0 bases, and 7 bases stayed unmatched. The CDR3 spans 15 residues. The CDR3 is CARSQDRHYSYEQYF. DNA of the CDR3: TGTGCCAGAAGCCAGGACAGGCACTACTCCTACGAGCAGTACTTC.

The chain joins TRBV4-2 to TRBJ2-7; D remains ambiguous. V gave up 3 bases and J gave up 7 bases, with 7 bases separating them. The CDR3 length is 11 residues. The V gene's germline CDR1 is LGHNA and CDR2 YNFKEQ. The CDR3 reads CASSHAGEQYF. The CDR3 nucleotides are TGTGCCAGCAGCCACGCAGGTGAGCAGTACTTC.

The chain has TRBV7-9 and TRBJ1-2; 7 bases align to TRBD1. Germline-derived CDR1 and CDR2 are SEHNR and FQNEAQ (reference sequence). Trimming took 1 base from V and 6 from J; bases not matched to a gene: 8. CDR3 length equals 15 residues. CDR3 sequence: CASSLVGGRVHGYTF. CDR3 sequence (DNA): TGTGCCAGCAGCTTAGTAGGGGGCAGGGTCCATGGCTACACCTTC.

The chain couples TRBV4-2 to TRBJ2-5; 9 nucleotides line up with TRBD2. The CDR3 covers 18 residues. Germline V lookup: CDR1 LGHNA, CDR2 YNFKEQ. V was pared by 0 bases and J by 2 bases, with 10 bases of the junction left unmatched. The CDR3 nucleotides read TGTGCCAGCAGCCAAGAATATCGAGCGGGGGGCGTACAAGAGACCCAGTACTTC. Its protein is CASSQEYRAGGVQETQYF.

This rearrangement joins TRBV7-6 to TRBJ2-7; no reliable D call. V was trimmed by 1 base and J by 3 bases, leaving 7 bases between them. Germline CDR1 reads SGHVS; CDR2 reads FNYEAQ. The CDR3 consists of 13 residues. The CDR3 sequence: CASSLGVLYEQYF. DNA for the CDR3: TGTGCCAGCAGCTTAGGTGTACTCTACGAGCAGTACTTC. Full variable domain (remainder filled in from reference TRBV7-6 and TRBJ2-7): GAGVSQSPRYKVTKRGQDVALRCDPISGHVSLYWYRQALGQGPEFLTYFNYEAQQDKSGLPNDRFSAERPEGSISTLTIQRTEQRDSAMYRCASSLGVLYEQYFGPGTRLTVT.

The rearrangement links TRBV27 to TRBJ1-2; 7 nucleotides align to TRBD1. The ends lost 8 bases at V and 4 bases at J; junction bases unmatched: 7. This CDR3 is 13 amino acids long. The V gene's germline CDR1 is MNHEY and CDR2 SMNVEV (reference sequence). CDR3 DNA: TGTGCCAGCGGACAGGTCGCCGGCTATGGCTACACCTTC. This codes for CASGQVAGYGYTF.

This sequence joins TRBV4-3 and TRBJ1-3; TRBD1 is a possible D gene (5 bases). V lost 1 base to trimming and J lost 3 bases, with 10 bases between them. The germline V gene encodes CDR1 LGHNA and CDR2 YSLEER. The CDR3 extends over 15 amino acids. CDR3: CASSQGSGLGNTIYF. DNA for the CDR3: TGCGCCAGCAGCCAAGGATCAGGGCTTGGAAACACCATATATTTT.

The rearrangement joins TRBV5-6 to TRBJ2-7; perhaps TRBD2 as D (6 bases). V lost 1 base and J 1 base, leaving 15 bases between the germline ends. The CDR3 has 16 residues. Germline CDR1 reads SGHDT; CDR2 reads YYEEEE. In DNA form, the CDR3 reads TGTGCCAGCAGCTTGAATTTGGGCGGGGTTTCCTACGAGCAGTACTTC. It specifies CASSLNLGGVSYEQYF.

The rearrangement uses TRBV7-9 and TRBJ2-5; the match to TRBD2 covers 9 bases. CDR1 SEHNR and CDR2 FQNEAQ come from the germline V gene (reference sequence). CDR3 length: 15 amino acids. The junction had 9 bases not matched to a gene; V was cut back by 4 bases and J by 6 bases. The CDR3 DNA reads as TGTGCCAGCAGCTCTCTAGCGGGGACGGCGAAGACCCAGTACTTC. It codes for CASSSLAGTAKTQYF. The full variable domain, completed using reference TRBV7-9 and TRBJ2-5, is DTGVSQNPRHKITKRGQNVTFRCDPISEHNRLYWYRQTLGQGPEFLTYFQNEAQLEKSRLLSDRFSAERPKGSFSTLEIQRTEQGDSAMYLCASSSLAGTAKTQYFGPGTRLLVL.

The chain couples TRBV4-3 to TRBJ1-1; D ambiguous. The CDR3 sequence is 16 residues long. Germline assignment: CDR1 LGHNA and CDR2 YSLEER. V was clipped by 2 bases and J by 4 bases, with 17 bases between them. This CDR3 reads CASSQSAYLGGTEAFF. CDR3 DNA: TGCGCCAGCAGCCAATCGGCCTACCTAGGTGGCACTGAAGCTTTCTTT.

The CDR3 protein is CASGQGAGEQYF. The CDR3 DNA is TGTGCCAGCGGACAGGGGGCTGGCGAGCAGTACTTC. The J gene is TRBJ2-7, the V gene TRBV6-1; the match to TRBD1 covers 11 bases. Losses at the gene ends were 8 bases for V and 6 bases for J; bases not matched to a gene: 3. This CDR3 comprises 12 residues. In germline, CDR1 is MNHNS, CDR2 SASEGT.

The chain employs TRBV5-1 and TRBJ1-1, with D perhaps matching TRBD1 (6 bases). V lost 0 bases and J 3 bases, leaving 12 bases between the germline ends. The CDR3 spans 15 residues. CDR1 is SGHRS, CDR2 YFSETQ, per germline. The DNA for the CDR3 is TGCGCCAGCAGCTTGGAGGGGGTATCGTACACTGAAGCTTTCTTT. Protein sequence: CASSLEGVSYTEAFF.

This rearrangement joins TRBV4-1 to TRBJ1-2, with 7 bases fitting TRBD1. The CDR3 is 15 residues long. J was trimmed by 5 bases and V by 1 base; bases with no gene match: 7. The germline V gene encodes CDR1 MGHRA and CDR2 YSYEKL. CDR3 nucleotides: TGCGCCAGCAGCCAAGCGGGACAGCCAAGGTATGGCTACACCTTC. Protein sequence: CASSQAGQPRYGYTF.

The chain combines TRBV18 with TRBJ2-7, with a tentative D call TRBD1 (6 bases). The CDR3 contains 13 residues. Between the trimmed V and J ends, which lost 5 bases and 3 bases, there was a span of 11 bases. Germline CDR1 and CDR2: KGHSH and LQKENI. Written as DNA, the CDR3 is TGTGCCAGCTCATCCGACAGGAACTACGAGCAGTACTTC. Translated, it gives CASSSDRNYEQYF.

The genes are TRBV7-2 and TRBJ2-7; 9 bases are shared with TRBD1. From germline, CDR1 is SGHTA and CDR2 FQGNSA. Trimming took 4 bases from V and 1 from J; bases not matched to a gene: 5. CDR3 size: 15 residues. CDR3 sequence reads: CASSSRTGVSYEQYF. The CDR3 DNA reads TGTGCCAGCAGCTCGAGGACAGGGGTTTCCTACGAGCAGTACTTC.

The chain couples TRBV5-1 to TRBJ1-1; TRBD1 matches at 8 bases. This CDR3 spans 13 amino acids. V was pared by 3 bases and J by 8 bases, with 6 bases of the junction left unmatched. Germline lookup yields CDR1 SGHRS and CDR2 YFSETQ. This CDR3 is CASSSQGEGEAFF. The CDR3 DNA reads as TGCGCCAGCAGCTCACAGGGGGAAGGCGAAGCTTTCTTT.

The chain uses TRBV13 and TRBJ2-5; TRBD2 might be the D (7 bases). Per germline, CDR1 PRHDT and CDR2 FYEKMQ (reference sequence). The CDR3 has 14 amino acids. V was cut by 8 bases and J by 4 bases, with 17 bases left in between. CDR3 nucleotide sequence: TGTGCCAGCTACAAGGGGGGGCAAGGAGAGACCCAGTACTTC. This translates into CASYKGGQGETQYF. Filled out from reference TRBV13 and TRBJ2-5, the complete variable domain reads AAGVIQSPRHLIKEKRETATLKCYPIPRHDTVYWYQQGPGQDPQFLISFYEKMQSDKGSIPDRFSAQQFSDYHSELNMSSLELGDSALYFCASYKGGQGETQYFGPGTRLLVL.

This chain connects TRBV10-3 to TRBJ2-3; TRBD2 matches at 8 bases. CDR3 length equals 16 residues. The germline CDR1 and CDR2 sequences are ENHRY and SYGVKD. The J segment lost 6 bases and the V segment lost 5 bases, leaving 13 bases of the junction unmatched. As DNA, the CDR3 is TGTGCCATCAGTTTACTAGGGGAGCGGGAGACCGATACGCAGTATTTT. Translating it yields CAISLLGERETDTQYF.

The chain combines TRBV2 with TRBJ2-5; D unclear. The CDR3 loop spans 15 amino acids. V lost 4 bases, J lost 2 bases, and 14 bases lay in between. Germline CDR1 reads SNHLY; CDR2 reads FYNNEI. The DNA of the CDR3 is TGTGCCAGCAGTGCAGCGCGACTGAATCAAGAGACCCAGTACTTC. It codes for CASSAARLNQETQYF.

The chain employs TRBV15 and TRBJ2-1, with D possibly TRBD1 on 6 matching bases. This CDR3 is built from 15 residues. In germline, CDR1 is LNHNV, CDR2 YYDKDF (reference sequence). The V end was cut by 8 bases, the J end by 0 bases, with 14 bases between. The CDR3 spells CATLLGQTSYNEQFF. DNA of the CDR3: TGTGCCACCCTCCTAGGACAGACCTCCTACAATGAGCAGTTCTTC.

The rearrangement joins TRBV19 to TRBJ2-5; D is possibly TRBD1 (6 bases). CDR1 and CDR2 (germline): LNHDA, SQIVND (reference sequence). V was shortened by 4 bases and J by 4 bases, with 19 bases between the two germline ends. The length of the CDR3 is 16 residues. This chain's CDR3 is CASSSGGAVVGETQYF. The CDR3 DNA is TGTGCCAGTAGTAGTGGGGGCGCGGTGGTTGGAGAGACCCAGTACTTC.